This T cell receptor (beta chain) was recorded in a study of memory CD4+ T cells and cytomegalovirus serostatus. Only in-frame clones appear in the TCRdb table, and some are missing; sequencing was by immunoSEQ multiplex PCR. The sample records tens of thousands of clones, less than 85% being singletons. The sort gate was single viable CD3+CD4+CD8-CD45RO+ cells for memory CD4+ T cells. Total CD4+ T cells were enriched by CD4 positive selection. A single count supports this clone. V was clipped by 3 bases and J by 5 bases, with 5 bases between them. In germline, CDR1 is SGDLS, CDR2 YYNGEE. This CDR3 comprises 12 residues.

This receptor was taken from an adult in good health and CMV-seronegative. Some clones in this sample may be carry-over from other donors' samples. This chain links TRBV9 with TRBJ2-2, with D possibly being TRBD2 (5 bases). Source material: memory CD4+ T cells from blood. As DNA, the CDR3 is TGTGCCAGCAGCGCGGGGACCGGGGAGCTGTTTTTT. Protein: CASSAGTGELFF.